This T cell receptor beta chain was recorded in a study of beta chain features in type 1 diabetes. Background on the study: The patient and healthy donor groups were comparable for age, gender and cell yields.

There are a few counts of this clone. Of the isolated RNA, all was reverse transcribed, and so the sequenced material was expressed TCRB transcripts. The protocol was immunoSEQ multiplex PCR, while the TCRdb copy is restricted to in-frame clones and leaves out a portion. Of about 450,000 clones in the sample, over 10% were seen once. Germline loops: CDR1 SGHTA, CDR2 FQGNSA. V lost 4 bases, J lost 1 base, and 13 bases lay in between. This CDR3 contains 15 residues. This sequence was found in a woman between 18 and 29 years old in good health. V is TRBV7-2 and J is TRBJ1-1; tentative D call: TRBD1 (6 bases). Sequences were obtained from naive CD4+ T cells from blood. This CDR3 is CASSSDGQRNTEAFF. The CDR3 DNA is TGTGCCAGCAGCTCAGACGGACAGCGGAACACTGAAGCTTTCTTT.